The 21 T cell receptor beta chains below come from one sample, sequenced in a study of T cell responses to AZD1222 COVID-19 vaccine. Clones were read by immunoSEQ multiplex PCR, and TCRdb kept only the in-frame ones, dropping some. The sample has roughly 110,000 clones, 89% seen once. The sample in question was peripheral blood, obtained on day 0 of AZD1222 vaccination. These TCRs come from an adult in good health.

V gene TRBV18 combines with J gene TRBJ2-1, with TRBD2 matching over 8 bases. Germline values: CDR1 KGHSH, CDR2 LQKENI. V was pared by 4 bases and J by 3 bases, with 5 bases of the junction left unmatched. This CDR3 is 15 amino acids long. The CDR3 DNA reads as TGTGCCAGCTCACAGCAGCGGGAGATCTACAATGAGCAGTTCTTC. This encodes CASSQQREIYNEQFF.

V and J are TRBV6-5 and TRBJ1-2; 8 bases align to TRBD1. V lost 7 bases, J lost 3 bases, and 7 bases stayed unmatched. Germline V lookup: CDR1 MNHEY, CDR2 SVGAGI. The CDR3 is 14 residues long. CDR3: CASTNRTGHYGYTF. The CDR3 DNA sequence: TGTGCCAGCACGAATCGGACAGGGCACTATGGCTACACCTTC.

This chain links TRBV21-1 with TRBJ1-3; the DNA was not used to check the table's D call, TRBD1. TRBV21-1 is described as a pseudogene. The CDR3 is 22 amino acids. The CDR3 DNA reads TGTGCCAGCAGCAAAGTGGGGTCAGAACCGGGGACAAAGGGTCCCTCTGGAAACACCATATATTTT. The encoded protein is CASSKVGSEPGTKGPSGNTIYF.

As regards this clone: The same CDR3 is also encoded by other DNA sequences in this sample. CDR3 in amino acids: CASSLGSNTGELFF. In DNA form, the CDR3 reads TGCGCCAGCAGCTTGGGGTCTAACACCGGGGAGCTGTTTTTT. The V gene is TRBV5-1, the J gene TRBJ2-2; D gene ambiguous. The length of the CDR3 is 14 residues. Trimming pared 0 bases from V and 2 bases from J, leaving 5 bases between. Germline V lookup: CDR1 SGHRS, CDR2 YFSETQ.

For the CDR3, the DNA is TGTGCCAGCAGTTCTCGGACGGGGGTGTATGGCTACACCTTC. Amino acids: CASSSRTGVYGYTF. V usage is TRBV28 and J usage is TRBJ1-2, with D maybe TRBD1 (5 bases). CDR3 length equals 14 residues. Germline CDR1 is MDHEN and CDR2 is SYDVKM. V was clipped by 4 bases and J by 5 bases, with 14 bases between them.

This sequence joins TRBV19 and TRBJ2-5; D uncertain. Germline CDR1 and CDR2: LNHDA and SQIVND (reference sequence). Trimming shortened V by 3 bases and J by 1 base, and 6 bases separated the two germline ends. The CDR3 has 13 amino acids. CDR3 sequence reads: CASSIRFQETQYF. DNA for the CDR3: TGTGCCAGTAGTATCAGGTTCCAAGAGACCCAGTACTTC. The variable domain in full, completed from reference TRBV19 and TRBJ2-5, reads DGGITQSPKYLFRKEGQNVTLSCEQNLNHDAMYWYRQDPGQGLRLIYYSQIVNDFQKGDIAEGYSVSREKKESFPLTVTSAQKNPTAFYLCASSIRFQETQYFGPGTRLLVL.

The chain recombines TRBV29-1 with TRBJ1-3, with D uncertain. The CDR3 is made up of 14 amino acids. Germline V gene data show CDR1 as SQVTM and CDR2 as ANQGSEA. V lost 0 bases to trimming and J lost 4 bases, with 10 bases between them. The CDR3 nucleotides are TGCAGCGTTGAAGATCAAACACAAGGAAACACCATATATTTT. This gives the protein CSVEDQTQGNTIYF.

The chain has TRBV7-2 and TRBJ2-7, with a tentative D call TRBD1 (7 bases). Per the germline V gene, CDR1 is SGHTA and CDR2 is FQGNSA. Trimming pared 3 bases from V and 1 base from J, leaving 13 bases between. The CDR3 extends over 15 amino acids. This chain's CDR3 is CASSFGRQGSYEQYF. The CDR3, as DNA: TGTGCCAGCAGCTTCGGGAGACAGGGTTCCTACGAGCAGTACTTC.

This chain connects TRBV19 to TRBJ2-3; D is undetermined. The CDR3 covers 13 residues. The V gene lost 2 bases and the J gene lost 4 bases, with 7 bases spanning the gap. From germline, CDR1 is LNHDA and CDR2 SQIVND (reference sequence). The CDR3 DNA reads as TGTGCCAGTAGTATACCCGGGCCAGATACGCAGTATTTT. Translating gives CASSIPGPDTQYF.

The CDR3 spells CASSRGTANTGELFF. CDR3 sequence (DNA): TGCGCCAGCAGCAGAGGGACGGCGAACACCGGGGAGCTGTTTTTT. The chain combines TRBV5-1 with TRBJ2-2, with D possibly being TRBD1 or TRBD2 (5 bases each). Germline loops: CDR1 SGHRS, CDR2 YFSETQ. CDR3 length: 15 amino acids. The V gene lost 4 bases and the J gene lost 0 bases, with 10 bases spanning the gap.

This clone was observed a few times. The chain carries TRBV7-9 and TRBJ2-1, with 11 bases matching TRBD2. Germline V gene sequence: CDR1 SEHNR, CDR2 FQNEAQ (reference sequence). This CDR3 region has 15 residues. Losses at the gene ends were 5 bases for V and 6 bases for J; bases not matched to a gene: 6. CDR3 nucleotides: TGTGCCAGCAGCGCGGGGACTAGCGGAGGCAATGAGCAGTTCTTC. It is translated as CASSAGTSGGNEQFF.

V is TRBV5-8 and J is TRBJ2-5, with 7 bases that match TRBD2. This CDR3 spans 12 amino acids. CDR1 is SGHTS, CDR2 YDEGEE, per germline. With V trimmed by 7 bases and J by 7 bases, 7 bases remained unmatched. DNA of the CDR3: TGTGCCAGCGGGAGGGATGGTTCGACCCAGTACTTC. Encoded protein: CASGRDGSTQYF.

V and J are TRBV2 and TRBJ1-2; tentative D call: TRBD1 (6 bases). This CDR3 spans 13 amino acids. Between the trimmed V and J ends, which lost 3 bases and 7 bases, there was a span of 12 bases. Germline lookup yields CDR1 SNHLY and CDR2 FYNNEI. The CDR3 bases are TGTGCCAGCAGTGACGGGGGGCGCCGTGGCTACACCTTC. Translation: CASSDGGRRGYTF.

The chain is built from TRBV7-2 and TRBJ1-4, with 9 bases identical to TRBD1. Germline CDR1 is SGHTA and CDR2 is FQGNSA. Trimming cost V 5 bases and J 3 bases; bases outside gene matches: 4. The CDR3 is 15 amino acids. The CDR3 loop reads CASSPRQGANEKLFF. CDR3 DNA: TGTGCCAGCAGCCCAAGACAGGGGGCTAATGAAAAACTGTTTTTT.

V gene TRBV7-2 combines with J gene TRBJ2-3; the D is unclear. The germline V gene encodes CDR1 SGHTA and CDR2 FQGNSA. The CDR3 is made up of 15 amino acids. The V and J ends lost 2 bases and 1 base respectively, with 10 bases between them. In nucleotides, the CDR3 is TGTGCCAGCAGCTTATTTATCCTGGGCACAGATACGCAGTATTTT. Its protein product is CASSLFILGTDTQYF.

The gene calls are TRBV10-2 and TRBJ2-5; a weak D match, TRBD2 (6 bases). Germline V CDR1 and CDR2: WSHSY, SAAADI. The CDR3 length is 15 residues. The ends were cut back, 7 bases at V and 4 bases at J, with 19 bases in the middle. As DNA, the CDR3 is TGCGCCAGCATTGCTCAGCGGGTCCTCCCAGAGACCCAGTACTTC. Translation gives CASIAQRVLPETQYF.

The rearrangement joins TRBV5-1 to TRBJ2-7; 7 nucleotides line up with TRBD1. V lost 4 bases to trimming and J lost 3 bases; unmatched junction nucleotides: 13. Germline V lookup: CDR1 SGHRS, CDR2 YFSETQ. The CDR3 totals 16 residues. In DNA, the CDR3 is TGCGCCAGCAGCCCTGCGACAGGGAACCCAGTCTACGAGCAGTACTTC. This sequence encodes CASSPATGNPVYEQYF. The full variable domain, with the rest looked up from reference TRBV5-1 and TRBJ2-7, is KAGVTQTPRYLIKTRGQQVTLSCSPISGHRSVSWYQQTPGQGLQFLFEYFSETQRNKGNFPGRFSGRQFSNSRSEMNVSTLELGDSALYLCASSPATGNPVYEQYFGPGTRLTVT.

The chain couples TRBV25-1 to TRBJ1-1; D not resolved. Trimming took off 1 base at V and 3 bases at J, with 6 bases between the two ends. The germline V gene has CDR1 MGHDK and CDR2 SYGVNS. This CDR3 is 13 amino acids long. In DNA form, the CDR3 reads TGTGCCAGCAGTGAATGGGGTGACACTGAAGCTTTCTTT. It translates to CASSEWGDTEAFF.

The V call is TRBV3-1 (or the pseudogene TRBV3-2), the J call TRBJ2-7; D possibly corresponds to TRBD1 (6 bases). Trimming shortened V by 3 bases and J by 2 bases, and 20 bases separated the two germline ends. The germline CDR1 and CDR2 sequences are LGHDT and YNNKEL (reference sequence). CDR3 length: 17 amino acids. Here the CDR3 DNA reads TGTGCCAGCAGCCAGCCCGTCCTAAAGGGGGTCCCCTACGAGCAGTACTTC. This sequence encodes CASSQPVLKGVPYEQYF.

This chain joins TRBV19 and TRBJ1-4, with D unclear. The CDR3 is 13 residues long. Trimming cost V 10 bases and J 7 bases, with 16 bases left between them. From germline, CDR1 is LNHDA and CDR2 SQIVND (reference sequence). For the CDR3, the DNA is TGTGCCACTCAAAGGGCGGTGGGTGAAAAACTGTTTTTT. Translated: CATQRAVGEKLFF.

The chain carries TRBV10-3 and TRBJ2-7; D is possibly TRBD2 (5 bases). Between the trimmed V and J ends, which lost 6 bases and 2 bases, there was a span of 11 bases. Per the germline V gene, CDR1 is ENHRY and CDR2 is SYGVKD. The CDR3 loop spans 13 amino acids. The CDR3 bases are TGTGCCATCAGCTCTGAGGGTCCCTACGAGCAGTACTTC. The encoded protein is CAISSEGPYEQYF.